The rows below give T cell receptor beta chains drawn from one sample of a study of blood T cell repertoires in COVID-19. Libraries were prepared by immunoSEQ multiplex PCR; TCRdb keeps only in-frame clonotypes and omits some of them. The table has about 220,000 clones, 70% to 90% seen once; the top ten hold 2% to 2.5%. Sequencing was carried out using peripheral blood. The receptors here all came from a man younger than 45 who had recovered from COVID-19. The CDR3 runs from the conserved cysteine through the conserved F or W. D genes are given only for firm matches. Size is omitted from some rows. Given values are once, few, many or a class for expanded clones.

d_call: TRBD1; v_call: TRBV5-8; j_call: TRBJ2-2; clone_size: -; cdr3_aa: CASSKPGTGGSNTGELFF; cdr3_nt: TGTGCCAGCAGCAAACCCGGGACAGGGGGCTCGAACACCGGGGAGCTGTTTTTT
d_call: TRBD1; v_call: TRBV6-6; j_call: TRBJ1-4; clone_size: once; cdr3_aa: CASSYDRGYEKLFF; cdr3_nt: TGTGCCAGCAGTTATGACAGGGGATATGAAAAACTGTTTTTT
d_call: TRBD1; v_call: TRBV29-1; j_call: TRBJ2-7; clone_size: -; cdr3_aa: CSVKAGTGDYEQYF; cdr3_nt: TGCAGCGTAAAAGCCGGGACAGGGGACTACGAGCAGTACTTC
d_call: -; v_call: TRBV7-2; j_call: TRBJ1-1; clone_size: -; cdr3_aa: CASSLALQGNSEAFF; cdr3_nt: TGTGCCAGCAGCTTAGCGCTGCAGGGAAACTCTGAAGCTTTCTTT
d_call: -; v_call: TRBV5-5; j_call: TRBJ1-5; clone_size: -; cdr3_aa: CASRTGHNYSNQPQHF; cdr3_nt: TGTGCCAGCAGGACGGGACACAACTATAGCAATCAGCCCCAGCATTTT
d_call: TRBD2; v_call: TRBV7-2; j_call: TRBJ2-1; clone_size: -; cdr3_aa: CASSPLGASGGANEQFF; cdr3_nt: TGTGCCAGCAGCCCGCTTGGTGCTAGCGGGGGGGCAAATGAGCAGTTCTTC
d_call: TRBD1; v_call: TRBV6-5; j_call: TRBJ2-7; clone_size: -; cdr3_aa: CASSYSRTGVNEQYF; cdr3_nt: TGTGCCAGCAGTTACTCACGAACAGGGGTCAACGAGCAGTACTTC
d_call: -; v_call: TRBV6-6; j_call: TRBJ1-3; clone_size: once; cdr3_aa: CASSYGSLFYTIYF; cdr3_nt: TGTGCCAGCAGTTACGGGAGTCTTTTTTACACCATATATTTT
d_call: TRBD1; v_call: TRBV5-4; j_call: TRBJ2-5; clone_size: -; cdr3_aa: CASSLIGTGAQYF; cdr3_nt: TGTGCCAGCAGCTTAATAGGGACAGGGGCCCAGTACTTC
d_call: -; v_call: TRBV5-5; j_call: TRBJ2-1; clone_size: once; cdr3_aa: CASSFGPGRETEQFF; cdr3_nt: TGTGCCAGCAGCTTTGGACCGGGCAGGGAAACTGAGCAGTTCTTC
d_call: -; v_call: TRBV6-5; j_call: TRBJ1-5; clone_size: -; cdr3_aa: CASSSSQVGNQPQHF; cdr3_nt: TGTGCCAGCAGTTCCAGCCAGGTGGGCAATCAGCCCCAGCATTTT
d_call: -; v_call: TRBV11-3; j_call: TRBJ2-2; clone_size: many; cdr3_aa: CASSFRDPGELFF; cdr3_nt: TGTGCCAGCAGCTTCAGGGATCCCGGGGAGCTGTTTTTT
d_call: TRBD1; v_call: TRBV7-2; j_call: TRBJ1-2; clone_size: -; cdr3_aa: CASSWDRYGYTF; cdr3_nt: TGTGCCAGCAGCTGGGACAGATATGGCTACACCTTC
d_call: -; v_call: TRBV18; j_call: TRBJ1-5; clone_size: -; cdr3_aa: CASSPGEGSNQPQHF; cdr3_nt: TGTGCCAGCTCTCCTGGGGAGGGCAGCAATCAGCCCCAGCATTTT
d_call: -; v_call: TRBV7-9; j_call: TRBJ1-2; clone_size: -; cdr3_aa: CAAKSRDGYTF; cdr3_nt: TGTGCCGCGAAATCGAGAGATGGCTACACCTTC
d_call: -; v_call: TRBV7-9; j_call: TRBJ2-7; clone_size: -; cdr3_aa: CASSLGRRPYEQYF; cdr3_nt: TGTGCCAGCAGCTTAGGACGCAGGCCCTACGAGCAGTACTTC
d_call: TRBD1; v_call: TRBV6-6; j_call: TRBJ2-7; clone_size: -; cdr3_aa: CASSSRQGGYEQYF; cdr3_nt: TGTGCCAGCAGTTCCAGACAGGGCGGCTACGAGCAGTACTTC
d_call: -; v_call: TRBV6-4; j_call: TRBJ1-2; clone_size: -; cdr3_aa: CASSDRTDTGGYTF; cdr3_nt: TGTGCCAGCAGTGATAGGACGGACACAGGTGGCTACACCTTC
d_call: TRBD2; v_call: TRBV4-1; j_call: TRBJ2-1; clone_size: many; cdr3_aa: CASSHGSIAGDYNEQFF; cdr3_nt: TGCGCCAGCAGCCACGGGTCGATAGCGGGGGATTACAATGAGCAGTTCTTC
d_call: -; v_call: TRBV14; j_call: TRBJ2-2; clone_size: -; cdr3_aa: CASSQIIGSGGELFF; cdr3_nt: TGTGCCAGCAGCCAAATCATAGGCAGCGGGGGGGAGCTGTTTTTT
d_call: -; v_call: TRBV10-3; j_call: TRBJ2-7; clone_size: -; cdr3_aa: CAIAGTTSYEQYF; cdr3_nt: TGTGCCATCGCCGGGACAACGAGTTACGAGCAGTACTTC
d_call: -; v_call: TRBV5-1; j_call: TRBJ1-1; clone_size: -; cdr3_aa: CASSQVMGFSAEAFF; cdr3_nt: TGCGCCAGCAGCCAGGTCATGGGGTTTAGCGCTGAAGCTTTCTTT
d_call: -; v_call: TRBV29-1; j_call: TRBJ2-2; clone_size: -; cdr3_aa: CSAGTPNTGELFF; cdr3_nt: TGCAGCGCAGGGACACCGAACACCGGGGAGCTGTTTTTT
d_call: TRBD2; v_call: TRBV6-5; j_call: TRBJ2-1; clone_size: -; cdr3_aa: CASSSGLAGGPYEQFF; cdr3_nt: TGTGCCAGCAGTTCGGGACTAGCGGGGGGGCCGTATGAGCAGTTCTTC
d_call: TRBD1; v_call: TRBV7-9; j_call: TRBJ2-7; clone_size: -; cdr3_aa: CASSAPGQGSFEQYF; cdr3_nt: TGTGCCAGCAGCGCCCCGGGACAGGGGTCTTTCGAGCAGTACTTC
d_call: -; v_call: TRBV5-6; j_call: TRBJ1-2; clone_size: -; cdr3_aa: CASTWERIRTLGYTF; cdr3_nt: TGTGCCAGCACCTGGGAGAGAATTAGGACGCTGGGCTACACCTTC
d_call: TRBD2; v_call: TRBV14; j_call: TRBJ2-1; clone_size: -; cdr3_aa: CASSQDYGGATDEQFF; cdr3_nt: TGTGCCAGCAGCCAAGATTACGGGGGGGCCACGGATGAGCAGTTCTTC
d_call: -; v_call: TRBV5-1; j_call: TRBJ2-5; clone_size: -; cdr3_aa: CASSLTGTRQETQYF; cdr3_nt: TGCGCCAGCAGCTTGACTGGGACACGACAAGAGACCCAGTACTTC